The source of this T cell receptor beta chain is a study of cytomegalovirus exposure and HLA in healthy donors. Study results and limitations: Published work reported that the classifier diagnosed cytomegalovirus status with high specificity and sensitivity. The authors confirmed in vitro that three CMV-associated chains were specific for CMV antigens.

For this clone: Its target is unknown.

Some clones are missing from TCRdb's copy, which holds only in-frame ones; the method was immunoSEQ multiplex PCR. In the table there are some 180,000 clones, roughly 86% of which are singletons. Trimming took 10 bases from V and 6 from J, leaving 12 bases between them. CDR1 is MNHNS, CDR2 SASEGT, per germline. The CDR3 totals 11 residues. The receptor comes from a man aged 25 to 45 in good health and CMV-seropositive. The chain employs TRBV6-1 and TRBJ1-2; the D is unclear. The sample consisted of PBMCs. CDR3: CATFGLNGYTF. CDR3 in DNA: TGTGCCACCTTTGGACTGAATGGCTACACCTTC.